This T cell receptor (beta chain) stems from a study of cytomegalovirus exposure and HLA in healthy donors. Trimming pared 7 bases from V and 6 bases from J, leaving 18 bases between. Germline V gives CDR1 MNHEY, CDR2 SVGAGI. The CDR3 sequence is 15 residues long. It was with 60 Vbeta and 13 Jbeta primers that the PCR ran. Assay used: immunoSEQ multiplex PCR; TCRdb lists only in-frame clones, some missing. The sample records approximately 110,000 clones, more than 65% being singletons. This sequence was found in a young woman in good health and CMV-seronegative. The chain joins TRBV6-5 to TRBJ2-2, with unresolved D. The source material was PBMCs. CDR3 DNA: TGTGCCAGCACCTTATCTCCCTCCCGAGCCGGGGAGCTGTTTTTT. It yields the protein CASTLSPSRAGELFF.